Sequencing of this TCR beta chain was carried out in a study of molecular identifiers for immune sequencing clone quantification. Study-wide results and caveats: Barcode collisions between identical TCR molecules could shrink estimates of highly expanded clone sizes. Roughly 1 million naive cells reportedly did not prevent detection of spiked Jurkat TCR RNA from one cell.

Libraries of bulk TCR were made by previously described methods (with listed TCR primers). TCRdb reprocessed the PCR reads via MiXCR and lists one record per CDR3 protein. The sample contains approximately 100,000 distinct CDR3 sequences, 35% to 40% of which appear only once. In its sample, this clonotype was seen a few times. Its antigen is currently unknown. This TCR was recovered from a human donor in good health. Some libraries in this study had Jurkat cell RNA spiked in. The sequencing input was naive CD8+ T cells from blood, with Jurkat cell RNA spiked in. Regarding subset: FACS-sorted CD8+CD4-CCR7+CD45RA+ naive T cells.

This CDR3 reads CASSESLAGPPGDIQYF. The DNA of the CDR3 is TGTGCCAGCAGTGAGTCACTAGCGGGCCCGCCCGGGGACATTCAGTACTTC. The chain joins TRBV2 to TRBJ2-4; TRBD2 aligns across 9 bases. CDR1 SNHLY and CDR2 FYNNEI come from the germline V gene. V trimming: 3 bases; J trimming: 8 bases; junction bases outside the gene matches: 14. This CDR3 has 17 residues.